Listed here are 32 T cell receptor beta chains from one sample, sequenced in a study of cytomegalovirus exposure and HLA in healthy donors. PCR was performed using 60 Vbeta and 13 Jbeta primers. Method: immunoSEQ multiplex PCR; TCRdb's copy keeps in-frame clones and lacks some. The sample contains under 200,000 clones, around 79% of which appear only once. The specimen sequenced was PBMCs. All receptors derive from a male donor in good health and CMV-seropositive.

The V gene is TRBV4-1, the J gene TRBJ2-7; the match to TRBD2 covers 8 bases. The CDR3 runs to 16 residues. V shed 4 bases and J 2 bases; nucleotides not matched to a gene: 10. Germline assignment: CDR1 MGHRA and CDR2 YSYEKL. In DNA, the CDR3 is TGCGCCAGCAGCCCCGGGGTGCGGGGGGCCACCTACGAGCAGTACTTC. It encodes CASSPGVRGATYEQYF.

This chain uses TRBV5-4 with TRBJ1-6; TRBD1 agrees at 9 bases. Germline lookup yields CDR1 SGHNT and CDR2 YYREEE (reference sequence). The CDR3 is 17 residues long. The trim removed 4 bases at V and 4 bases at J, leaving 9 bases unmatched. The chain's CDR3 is CASSRRAGQGYNSPLHF. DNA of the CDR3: TGTGCCAGCAGCCGCCGGGCGGGACAGGGATATAATTCACCCCTCCACTTT.

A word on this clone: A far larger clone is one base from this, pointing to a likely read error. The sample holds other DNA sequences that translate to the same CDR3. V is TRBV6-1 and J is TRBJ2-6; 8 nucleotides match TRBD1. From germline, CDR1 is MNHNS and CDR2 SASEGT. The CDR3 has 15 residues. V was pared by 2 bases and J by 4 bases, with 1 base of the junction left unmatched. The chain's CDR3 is CASSEQGAGANVLTF. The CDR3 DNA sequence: TGTGCCAGCAGTGAACAGGGGGCGGGGGCCAACGTCCTGACTTTC.

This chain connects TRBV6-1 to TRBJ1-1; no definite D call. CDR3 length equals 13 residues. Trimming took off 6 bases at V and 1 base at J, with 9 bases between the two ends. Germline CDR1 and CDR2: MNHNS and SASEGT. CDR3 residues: CASSGKENTEAFF. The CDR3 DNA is TGTGCCAGCAGCGGGAAAGAGAACACTGAAGCTTTCTTT.

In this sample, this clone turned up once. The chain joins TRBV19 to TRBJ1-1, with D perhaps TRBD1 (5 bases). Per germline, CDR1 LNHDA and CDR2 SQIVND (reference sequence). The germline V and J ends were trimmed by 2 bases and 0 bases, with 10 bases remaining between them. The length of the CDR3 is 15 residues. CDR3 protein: CASSITGNLNTEAFF. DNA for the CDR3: TGTGCCAGTAGTATAACAGGAAACCTGAACACTGAAGCTTTCTTT.

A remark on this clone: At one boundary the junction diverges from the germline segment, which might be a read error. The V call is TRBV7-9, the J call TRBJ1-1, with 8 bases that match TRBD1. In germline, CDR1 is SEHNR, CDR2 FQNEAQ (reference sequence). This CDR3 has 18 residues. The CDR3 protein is CSSSHFARQGKRDTEAFF. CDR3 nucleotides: TGTTCCAGCAGCCATTTCGCCCGACAGGGGAAGAGAGACACTGAAGCTTTCTTT.

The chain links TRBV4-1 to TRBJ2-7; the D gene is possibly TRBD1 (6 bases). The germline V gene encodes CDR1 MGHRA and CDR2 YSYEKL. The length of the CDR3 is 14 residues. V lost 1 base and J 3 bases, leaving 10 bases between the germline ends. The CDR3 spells CASSQVTGFYEQYF. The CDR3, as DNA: TGCGCCAGCAGCCAAGTTACAGGGTTCTACGAGCAGTACTTC.

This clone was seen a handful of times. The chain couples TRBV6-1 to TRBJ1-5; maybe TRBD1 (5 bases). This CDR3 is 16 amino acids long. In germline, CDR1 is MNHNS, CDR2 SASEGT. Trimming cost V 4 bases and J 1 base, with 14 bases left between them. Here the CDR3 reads CASSGDSQLSNQPQHF. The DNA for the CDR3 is TGTGCCAGCAGTGGCGACAGTCAACTAAGCAATCAGCCCCAGCATTTT.

DNA of the CDR3: TGTGCCCACAGGGATAAGAATGAGCAGTTCTTC. This gives the protein CAHRDKNEQFF. The chain recombines TRBV30 with TRBJ2-1, with D perhaps TRBD1 (6 bases). Trimming stripped 8 bases from V and 7 bases from J, with 12 bases between. CDR3 size: 11 residues. The germline V gene has CDR1 GTSNPN and CDR2 SVGIG (reference sequence). The whole variable domain, remainder taken from reference TRBV30 and TRBJ2-1, is SQTIHQWPATLVQPVGSPLSLECTVEGTSNPNLYWYRQAAGRGLQLLFYSVGIGQISSEVPQNLSASRPQDRQFILSSKKLLLSDSGFYLCAHRDKNEQFFGPGTRLTVL.

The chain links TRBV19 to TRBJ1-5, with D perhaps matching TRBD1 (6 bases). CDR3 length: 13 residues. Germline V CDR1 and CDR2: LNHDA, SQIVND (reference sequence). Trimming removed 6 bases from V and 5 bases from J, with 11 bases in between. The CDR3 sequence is CASRGQLDQPQHF. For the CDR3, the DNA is TGTGCCAGTAGAGGACAGTTAGATCAGCCCCAGCATTTT.

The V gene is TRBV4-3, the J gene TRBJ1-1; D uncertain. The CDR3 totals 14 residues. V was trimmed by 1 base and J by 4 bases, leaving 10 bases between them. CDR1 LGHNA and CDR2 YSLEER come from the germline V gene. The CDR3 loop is CASSQVEDSTEAFF. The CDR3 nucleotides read TGCGCCAGCAGCCAAGTCGAGGATAGCACTGAAGCTTTCTTT.

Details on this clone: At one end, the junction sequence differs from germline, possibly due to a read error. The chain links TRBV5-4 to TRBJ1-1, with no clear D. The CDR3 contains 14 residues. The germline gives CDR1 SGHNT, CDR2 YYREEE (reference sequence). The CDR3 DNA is TGTGCCGGCAGCTCCCCCGAGGCAAGCACTGAAGCTTTCTTT. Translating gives CAGSSPEASTEAFF. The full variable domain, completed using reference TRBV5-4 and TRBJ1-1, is ETGVTQSPTHLIKTRGQQVTLRCSSQSGHNTVSWYQQALGQGPQFIFQYYREEENGRGNFPPRFSGLQFPNYSSELNVNALELDDSALYLCAGSSPEASTEAFFGQGTRLTVV.

CDR3 in amino acids: CAWSVIQLNTEAFF. CDR3 bases: TGTGCCTGGAGTGTAATACAGCTGAACACTGAAGCTTTCTTT. This rearrangement joins TRBV30 to TRBJ1-1; D is ambiguous. The CDR3 has 14 residues. Germline V gene data show CDR1 as GTSNPN and CDR2 as SVGIG (reference sequence). The ends were cut back, 0 bases at V and 0 bases at J, with 8 bases in the middle.

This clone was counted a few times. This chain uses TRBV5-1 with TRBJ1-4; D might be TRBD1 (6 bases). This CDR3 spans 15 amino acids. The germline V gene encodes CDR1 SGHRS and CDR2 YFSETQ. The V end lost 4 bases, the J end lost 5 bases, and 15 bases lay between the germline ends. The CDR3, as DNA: TGCGCCAGCAGCCCAGGACAGAGGACGAATGAAAAACTGTTTTTT. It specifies CASSPGQRTNEKLFF.

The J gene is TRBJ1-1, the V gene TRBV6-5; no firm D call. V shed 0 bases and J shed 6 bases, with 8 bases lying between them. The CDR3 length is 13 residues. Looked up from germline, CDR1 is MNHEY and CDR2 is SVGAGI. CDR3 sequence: CASSYSRAAEAFF. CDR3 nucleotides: TGTGCCAGCAGTTACTCGAGGGCAGCTGAAGCTTTCTTT.

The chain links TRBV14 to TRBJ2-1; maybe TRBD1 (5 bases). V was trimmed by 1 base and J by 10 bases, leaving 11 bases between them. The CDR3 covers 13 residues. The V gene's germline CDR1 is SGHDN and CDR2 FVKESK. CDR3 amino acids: CASSQVRGGEQFF. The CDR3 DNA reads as TGTGCCAGCAGCCAAGTAAGGGGTGGGGAGCAGTTCTTC.

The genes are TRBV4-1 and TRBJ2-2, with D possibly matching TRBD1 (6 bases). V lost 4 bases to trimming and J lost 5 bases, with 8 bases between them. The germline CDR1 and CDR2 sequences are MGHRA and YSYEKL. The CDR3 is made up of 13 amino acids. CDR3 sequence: CASSPRGTGELFF. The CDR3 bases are TGCGCCAGCAGCCCAAGGGGGACCGGGGAGCTGTTTTTT.

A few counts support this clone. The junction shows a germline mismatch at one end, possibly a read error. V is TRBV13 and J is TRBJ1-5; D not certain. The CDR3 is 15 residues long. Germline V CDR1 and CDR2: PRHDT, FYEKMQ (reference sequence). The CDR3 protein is CASSLGGISNQPQHF. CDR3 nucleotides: TGTGCCAGCAGCCTAGGCGGGATTAGCAATCAGCCCCAGCATTTT. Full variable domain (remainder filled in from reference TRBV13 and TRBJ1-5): AAGVIQSPRHLIKEKRETATLKCYPIPRHDTVYWYQQGPGQDPQFLISFYEKMQSDKGSIPDRFSAQQFSDYHSELNMSSLELGDSALYFCASSLGGISNQPQHFGDGTRLSIL.

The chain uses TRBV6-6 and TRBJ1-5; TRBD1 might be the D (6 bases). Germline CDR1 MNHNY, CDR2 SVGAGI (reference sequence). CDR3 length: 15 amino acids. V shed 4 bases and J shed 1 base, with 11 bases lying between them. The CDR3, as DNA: TGTGCCAGCAGTTCCACAAGGGGGAGCAATCAGCCCCAGCATTTT. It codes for CASSSTRGSNQPQHF.

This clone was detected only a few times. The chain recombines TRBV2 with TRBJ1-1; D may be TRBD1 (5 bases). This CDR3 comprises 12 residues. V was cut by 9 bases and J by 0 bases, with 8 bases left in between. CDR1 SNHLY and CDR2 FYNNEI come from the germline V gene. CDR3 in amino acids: CARGPVNTEAFF. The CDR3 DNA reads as TGTGCCAGGGGGCCGGTGAACACTGAAGCTTTCTTT.

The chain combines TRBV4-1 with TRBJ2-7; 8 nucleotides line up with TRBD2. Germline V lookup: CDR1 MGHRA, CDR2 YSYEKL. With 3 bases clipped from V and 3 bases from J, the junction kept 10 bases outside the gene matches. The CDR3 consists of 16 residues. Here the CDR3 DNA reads TGCGCCAGCAGCCATAAGCTGAGCGGGGGAGTCTACGAGCAGTACTTC. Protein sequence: CASSHKLSGGVYEQYF.

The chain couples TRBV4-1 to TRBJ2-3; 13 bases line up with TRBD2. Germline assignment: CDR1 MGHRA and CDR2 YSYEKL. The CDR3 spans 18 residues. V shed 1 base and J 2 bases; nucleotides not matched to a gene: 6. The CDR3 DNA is TGCGCCAGCAGCCAAGGACTAGCGGGGGGAGGGTACACAGATACGCAGTATTTT. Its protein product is CASSQGLAGGGYTDTQYF.

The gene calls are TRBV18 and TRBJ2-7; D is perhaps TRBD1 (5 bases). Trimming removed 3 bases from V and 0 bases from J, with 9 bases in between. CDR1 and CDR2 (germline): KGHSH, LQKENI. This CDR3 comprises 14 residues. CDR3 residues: CASSPKQDSYEQYF. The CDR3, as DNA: TGTGCCAGCTCACCGAAACAGGACTCCTACGAGCAGTACTTC.

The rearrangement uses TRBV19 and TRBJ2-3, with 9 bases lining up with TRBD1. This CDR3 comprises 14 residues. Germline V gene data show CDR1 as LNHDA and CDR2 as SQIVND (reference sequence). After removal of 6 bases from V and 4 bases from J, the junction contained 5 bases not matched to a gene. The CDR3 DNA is TGTGCCAGTAGCCCTACAGGGGGCGCAGATACGCAGTATTTT. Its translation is CASSPTGGADTQYF.

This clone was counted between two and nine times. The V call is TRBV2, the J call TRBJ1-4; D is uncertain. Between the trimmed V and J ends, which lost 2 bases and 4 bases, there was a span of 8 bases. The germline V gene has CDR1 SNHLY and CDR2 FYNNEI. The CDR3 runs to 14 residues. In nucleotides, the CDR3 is TGTGCCAGCAGTGAAAACTCTATTAATGAAAAACTGTTTTTT. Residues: CASSENSINEKLFF.

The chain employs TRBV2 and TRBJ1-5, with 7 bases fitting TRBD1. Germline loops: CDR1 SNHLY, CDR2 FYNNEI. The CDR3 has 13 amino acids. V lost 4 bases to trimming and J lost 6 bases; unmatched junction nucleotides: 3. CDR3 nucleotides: TGTGCCAGCAGTGGAGAGGGGGCTCAGCCCCAGCATTTT. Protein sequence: CASSGEGAQPQHF.

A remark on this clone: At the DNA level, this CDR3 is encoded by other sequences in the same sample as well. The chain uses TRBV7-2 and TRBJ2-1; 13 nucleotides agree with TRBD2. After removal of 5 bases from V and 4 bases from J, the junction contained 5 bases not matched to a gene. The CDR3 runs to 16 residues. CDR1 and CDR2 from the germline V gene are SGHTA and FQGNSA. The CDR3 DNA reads TGTGCCAGCAGCCCGCCGGGACTAGCGGGATACAATGAGCAGTTCTTC. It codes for CASSPPGLAGYNEQFF. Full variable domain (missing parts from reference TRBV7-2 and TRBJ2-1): GAGVSQSPSNKVTEKGKDVELRCDPISGHTALYWYRQSLGQGLEFLIYFQGNSAPDKSGLPSDRFSAERTGGSVSTLTIQRTQQEDSAVYLCASSPPGLAGYNEQFFGPGTRLTVL.

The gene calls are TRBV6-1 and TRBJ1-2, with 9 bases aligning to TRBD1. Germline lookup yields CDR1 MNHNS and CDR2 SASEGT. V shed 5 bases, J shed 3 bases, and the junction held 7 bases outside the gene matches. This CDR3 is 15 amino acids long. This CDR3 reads CASSTMDRGDYGYTF. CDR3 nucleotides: TGTGCCAGCAGTACAATGGACAGGGGCGACTATGGCTACACCTTC.

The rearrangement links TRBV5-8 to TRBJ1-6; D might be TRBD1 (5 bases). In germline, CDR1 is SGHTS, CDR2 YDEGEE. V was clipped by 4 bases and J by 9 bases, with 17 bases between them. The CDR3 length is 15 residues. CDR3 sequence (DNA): TGTGCCAGCAGCAATTTCGACAGTGTATCTTCACCCCTCCACTTT. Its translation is CASSNFDSVSSPLHF.

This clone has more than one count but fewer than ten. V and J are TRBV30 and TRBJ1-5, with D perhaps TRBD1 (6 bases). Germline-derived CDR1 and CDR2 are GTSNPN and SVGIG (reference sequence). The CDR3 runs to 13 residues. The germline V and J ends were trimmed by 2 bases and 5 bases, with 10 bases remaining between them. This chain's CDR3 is CAWSKKGDQPQHF. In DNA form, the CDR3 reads TGTGCCTGGAGTAAGAAGGGGGATCAGCCCCAGCATTTT.

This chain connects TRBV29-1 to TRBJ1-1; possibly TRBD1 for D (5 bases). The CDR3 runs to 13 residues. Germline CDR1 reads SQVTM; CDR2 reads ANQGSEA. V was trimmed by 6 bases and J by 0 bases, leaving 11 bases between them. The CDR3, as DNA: TGCAGCGTGTCTGACAGTCTGAACACTGAAGCTTTCTTT. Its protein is CSVSDSLNTEAFF.

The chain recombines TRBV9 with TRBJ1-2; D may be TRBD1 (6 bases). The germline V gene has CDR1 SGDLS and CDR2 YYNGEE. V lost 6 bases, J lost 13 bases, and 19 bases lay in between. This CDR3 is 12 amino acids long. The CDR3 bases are TGTGCCAGCATCTCCTCCCAGGGGTCCCTCACCTTC. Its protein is CASISSQGSLTF.